These 3 T cell receptor beta chains share one sample of origin, sequenced in a study of CD8 T cells in ankylosing spondylitis. Regarding the study as a whole: About 8 highly homologous variants made up a TCR beta motif, and this motif appeared characteristic of ankylosing spondylitis blood.

The antigens of these receptors remain unknown. One entry per CDR3 protein, called by TCRdb with MiXCR from the 5' RACE reads. The table has about 130,000 distinct CDR3 sequences, roughly a sixth seen once. Sequencing was performed on blood, either unsorted or a sorted T cell fraction (not recorded which). The receptors shown here come from a male donor with ankylosing spondylitis.

V is TRBV27 and J is TRBJ2-7, with D possibly matching TRBD2 (5 bases). Germline CDR1 MNHEY, CDR2 SMNVEV (reference sequence). The CDR3 is 11 residues long. V lost 10 bases and J 6 bases, leaving 13 bases between the germline ends. The CDR3 DNA sequence: TGTGCCACCTCACCCGGGATCGAGCAGTACTTC. It translates to CATSPGIEQYF.

The chain carries TRBV27 and TRBJ2-1; 10 positions agree with TRBD2. The junction had 14 bases not matched to a gene; V was cut back by 5 bases and J by 10 bases. Germline CDR1 reads MNHEY; CDR2 reads SMNVEV (reference sequence). The CDR3 length is 16 residues. CDR3 in DNA: TGTGCCAGCAGTCCCCCGGGGGAGCGGGAGGGTTGGGAGCAGTTCTTC. It codes for CASSPPGEREGWEQFF.

V usage is TRBV27 and J usage is TRBJ1-1; 11 bases are shared with TRBD1. The CDR3 has 16 amino acids. With 5 bases clipped from V and 4 bases from J, the junction kept 9 bases outside the gene matches. Germline V CDR1 and CDR2: MNHEY, SMNVEV (reference sequence). CDR3 nucleotides: TGTGCCAGCAGTCCGCCGGGACAGGGGGTTGCCACTGAAGCTTTCTTT. Translating it yields CASSPPGQGVATEAFF.